This entry lists 29 T cell receptor beta chains sequenced from one sample in a study of CD8 T cells in ankylosing spondylitis. TCRdb itself ran the 5' RACE reads through MiXCR, one entry per CDR3 protein. The profile covers tens of thousands of distinct CDR3 sequences, with around 30% appearing a single time and 45% taken by the ten largest. Sequencing was done on a sample of synovial fluid, either unsorted or a sorted T cell fraction (not recorded which). The receptors originated from a male donor with ankylosing spondylitis.

The chain employs TRBV10-2 and TRBJ2-1; a weak D match, TRBD2 (5 bases). Trimming took 0 bases from V and 0 from J, leaving 9 bases between them. The CDR3 is 16 residues long. CDR1 is WSHSY and CDR2 is SAAADI in the germline V gene. The CDR3 DNA sequence: TGCGCCAGCAGTGAGTCCAGCGGTAACTCCTACAATGAGCAGTTCTTC. Its translation: CASSESSGNSYNEQFF.

The rearrangement joins TRBV9 to TRBJ2-1, with 8 positions matching TRBD2. The germline V gene encodes CDR1 SGDLS and CDR2 YYNGEE. The CDR3 is 15 amino acids. With V trimmed by 4 bases and J by 8 bases, 11 bases remained unmatched. The CDR3: CASSPTGRAKDEQFF. As DNA, the CDR3 is TGTGCCAGCAGCCCGACCGGGAGGGCCAAGGATGAGCAGTTCTTC.

The table lists this clonotype with a few counts. J is TRBJ2-1 and V is TRBV13, with 8 bases aligning to TRBD1. Trimming cost V 4 bases and J 2 bases; bases outside gene matches: 4. The CDR3 contains 15 residues. Germline V gene lookup returns CDR1 PRHDT and CDR2 FYEKMQ (reference sequence). CDR3: CASSSAGQAYNEQFF. As DNA, the CDR3 is TGTGCCAGCAGCTCGGCGGGACAGGCCTACAATGAGCAGTTCTTC.

This clonotype was seen more than once but under ten times. The chain employs TRBV5-1 and TRBJ1-1; no firm D call. This CDR3 has 14 amino acids. The germline V gene has CDR1 SGHRS and CDR2 YFSETQ. V lost 7 bases and J lost 1, with 14 bases in between. As DNA, the CDR3 is TGCGCCAGCCGGGAGGGAATGTCGAACACTGAAGCTTTCTTT. As protein: CASREGMSNTEAFF.

The chain is built from TRBV29-1 and TRBJ2-3; 13 bases align to TRBD2. Germline V lookup: CDR1 SQVTM, CDR2 ANQGSEA. The CDR3 loop spans 14 amino acids. V shed 1 base and J 5 bases; nucleotides not matched to a gene: 0. This CDR3 is CSVEGLAGGDTQYF. The CDR3 DNA reads as TGCAGCGTTGAAGGACTAGCGGGAGGAGATACGCAGTATTTT.

This clonotype was detected a few times. The V call is TRBV7-7, the J call TRBJ1-5; 8 bases line up with TRBD1. V lost 1 base to trimming and J lost 6 bases; unmatched junction nucleotides: 8. This CDR3 contains 16 residues. The germline V gene has CDR1 SSHAT and CDR2 FNYEAQ (reference sequence). The CDR3 here is CASSLVHRGFGQPQHF. In DNA, the CDR3 is TGTGCCAGCAGCTTAGTTCACAGGGGGTTTGGTCAGCCCCAGCATTTT. The full variable domain, with the rest looked up from reference TRBV7-7 and TRBJ1-5, is GAGVSQSPRYKVTKRGQDVTLRCDPISSHATLYWYQQALGQGPEFLTYFNYEAQPDKSGLPSDRFSAERPEGSISTLTIQRTEQRDSAMYRCASSLVHRGFGQPQHFGDGTRLSIL.

This clonotype has a count of ten or more. The chain couples TRBV4-1 to TRBJ2-7; TRBD2 is a possible D gene (6 bases). Germline V gene lookup returns CDR1 MGHRA and CDR2 YSYEKL. Trimming removed 0 bases from V and 4 bases from J, with 13 bases in between. This CDR3 contains 15 residues. CDR3 sequence (DNA): TGCGCCAGCAGCCAAGAATCCCATAGCGGTTACGAGCAGTACGTC. It yields the protein CASSQESHSGYEQYV.

The genes are TRBV4-1 and TRBJ2-2; D is undetermined. The CDR3 extends over 16 amino acids. Trimming removed 2 bases at V and 0 bases at J, with 10 bases between. Looked up from germline, CDR1 is MGHRA and CDR2 is YSYEKL. CDR3 sequence reads: CASSQRSTPNTGELFF. CDR3 DNA sequence: TGCGCCAGCAGCCAAAGGTCGACCCCGAACACCGGGGAGCTGTTTTTT.

This clonotype was picked up many times. V is TRBV27 and J is TRBJ2-7; the D gene is possibly TRBD1 (6 bases). V was trimmed by 5 bases and J by 11 bases, leaving 13 bases between them. Germline CDR1 MNHEY, CDR2 SMNVEV (reference sequence). The CDR3 has 11 amino acids. The CDR3 spells CASSPGDGEYF. DNA of the CDR3: TGTGCCAGCAGTCCAGGGGACGGGGAGTACTTC.

The table lists this clonotype with many counts. V gene TRBV14 combines with J gene TRBJ1-1, with D possibly being TRBD1 (5 bases). The CDR3 runs to 13 residues. V lost 4 bases, J lost 7 bases, and 13 bases lay in between. Germline loops: CDR1 SGHDN, CDR2 FVKESK. In DNA, the CDR3 is TGTGCCAGCAGCCCTTCCCCCAGGGTTGAAGCTTTCTTT. Translating it yields CASSPSPRVEAFF. Variable domain in full (rest from reference TRBV14 and TRBJ1-1): EAGVTQFPSHSVIEKGQTVTLRCDPISGHDNLYWYRRVMGKEIKFLLHFVKESKQDESGMPNNRFLAERTGGTYSTLKVQPAELEDSGVYFCASSPSPRVEAFFGQGTRLTVV.

The rearrangement joins TRBV20-1 to TRBJ1-1; D is perhaps TRBD1 (6 bases). V lost 5 bases and J lost 4, with 17 bases in between. CDR3 length equals 14 residues. The germline V gene has CDR1 DFQATT and CDR2 SNEGSKA (reference sequence). This CDR3 is CSAEMGGAGTEAFF. CDR3 in DNA: TGCAGTGCTGAAATGGGGGGGGCCGGCACTGAAGCTTTCTTT.

The chain couples TRBV7-2 to TRBJ2-3; 8 bases are a match to TRBD2. CDR1 and CDR2 from the germline V gene are SGHTA and FQGNSA. CDR3 length: 14 residues. J lost 4 bases, V lost 4 bases, and 4 bases had no gene match. CDR3 bases: TGTGCCAGCAGCTCCAGCGGGAGCGCAGATACGCAGTATTTT. Encoded protein: CASSSSGSADTQYF.

The sample holds one count of this clonotype. In DNA form, the CDR3 reads TGTGCCAGCAGGTACGGGAATGAGCAGTTCTTC. Encoded protein: CASRYGNEQFF. This chain uses TRBV2 with TRBJ2-1; D unclear. CDR3 length equals 11 residues. The V and J ends lost 6 bases and 7 bases respectively, with 7 bases between them. Germline values: CDR1 SNHLY, CDR2 FYNNEI.

This clonotype appeared many times. The chain joins TRBV2 to TRBJ2-1; a possible D gene is TRBD1 (6 bases). Trimming took 9 bases from V and 2 from J, leaving 17 bases between them. Germline V lookup: CDR1 SNHLY, CDR2 FYNNEI. The CDR3 is made up of 15 amino acids. The CDR3 nucleotides are TGTGCCAGAAGGGGCCCCAGGGGCGCCTACAATGAGCAGTTCTTC. Translation gives CARRGPRGAYNEQFF.

The sample holds one count of this clonotype. The CDR3 reads CSARDGAIGDIDAEAFF. The CDR3 region has the DNA TGCAGTGCTAGAGATGGAGCAATAGGGGACATCGACGCTGAAGCTTTCTTT. V and J are TRBV20-1 and TRBJ1-1; perhaps TRBD1 as D (6 bases). Trimming took 0 bases from V and 6 from J, leaving 23 bases between them. Germline V gene lookup returns CDR1 DFQATT and CDR2 SNEGSKA (reference sequence). This CDR3 has 17 residues.

This clonotype turned up a few times. The chain carries TRBV7-8 and TRBJ1-4; 7 positions agree with TRBD1. The CDR3 consists of 17 residues. V trimming: 4 bases; J trimming: 0 bases; junction bases outside the gene matches: 8. Germline V gene sequence: CDR1 SGHVS, CDR2 FQNEAQ. CDR3 in DNA: TGTGCCAGCAGCTCTACCCCGACAGGGCCAACTAATGAAAAACTGTTTTTT. Protein sequence: CASSSTPTGPTNEKLFF.

This clonotype was seen many times. The V and J genes are TRBV5-6 and TRBJ2-1; D is ambiguous. Germline V gene data show CDR1 as SGHDT and CDR2 as YYEEEE. CDR3 length equals 16 residues. Trimming cost V 2 bases and J 0 bases, with 12 bases left between them. CDR3 protein: CASSLPRGFSYNEQFF. Here the CDR3 DNA reads TGTGCCAGCAGCTTACCTCGCGGCTTCTCCTACAATGAGCAGTTCTTC.

V is TRBV28 and J is TRBJ2-1, with TRBD2 identical over 12 bases. V lost 0 bases and J lost 0; bases outside the gene matches: 3. Germline V gene data show CDR1 as MDHEN and CDR2 as SYDVKM. The CDR3 runs to 18 residues. The CDR3 reads CASSLWTSGSGSYNEQFF. The DNA for the CDR3 is TGTGCCAGCAGTTTATGGACTAGCGGGAGCGGCTCCTACAATGAGCAGTTCTTC.

The chain employs TRBV7-8 and TRBJ2-5; D is uncertain. CDR3 length: 14 residues. Germline V gene sequence: CDR1 SGHVS, CDR2 FQNEAQ. The V gene lost 5 bases and the J gene lost 2 bases, with 12 bases spanning the gap. The DNA of the CDR3 is TGTGCCAGCAGCCCCTGGACGGAACAAGAGACCCAGTACTTC. It is translated as CASSPWTEQETQYF.

The table lists this clonotype with a few counts. The J gene is TRBJ1-4, the V gene TRBV5-1; TRBD1 agrees at 7 bases. Germline V lookup: CDR1 SGHRS, CDR2 YFSETQ. After removal of 5 bases from V and 7 bases from J, the junction contained 11 bases not matched to a gene. This CDR3 has 15 residues. The CDR3 sequence: CASSPITGVGEKLFF. The CDR3 DNA is TGCGCCAGCAGTCCAATCACAGGGGTTGGTGAAAAACTGTTTTTT.

This clonotype was seen more than once but under ten times. V gene TRBV5-1 combines with J gene TRBJ2-2; perhaps TRBD1 as D (5 bases). V gave up 4 bases and J gave up 5 bases, with 9 bases separating them. Germline CDR1 SGHRS, CDR2 YFSETQ. This CDR3 has 13 amino acids. CDR3 in amino acids: CASSGAGTGELFF. CDR3 DNA sequence: TGCGCCAGCAGCGGCGCAGGGACCGGGGAGCTGTTTTTT.

This clonotype was seen only a few times. V usage is TRBV12-3 or TRBV12-4 and J usage is TRBJ2-2; 8 nucleotides align to TRBD2. With 6 bases clipped from V and 6 bases from J, the junction kept 9 bases outside the gene matches. The CDR3 covers 15 residues. The CDR3 DNA reads TGTGCCAGCAGCCCCGGGACTAGTCTCTCCGGGGAGCTGTTTTTT. Amino acids: CASSPGTSLSGELFF.

This clonotype came up a few times. This chain links TRBV25-1 with TRBJ2-1; 10 bases line up with TRBD2. The germline V gene has CDR1 MGHDK and CDR2 SYGVNS. The ends lost 0 bases at V and 0 bases at J; junction bases unmatched: 11. The CDR3 runs 20 residues. The CDR3 loop is CASSEYFPGAGGSSYNEQFF. CDR3 in DNA: TGTGCCAGCAGTGAATATTTCCCCGGAGCGGGAGGGAGCTCCTACAATGAGCAGTTCTTC.

The rearrangement uses TRBV12-3 or TRBV12-4 and TRBJ2-1, with a weak D call TRBD2 (6 bases). The CDR3 loop spans 12 amino acids. Trimming shortened V by 7 bases and J by 7 bases, and 11 bases separated the two germline ends. The CDR3 loop reads CASTTLANEQFF. The CDR3 DNA reads TGTGCCAGCACTACCCTAGCGAATGAGCAGTTCTTC.

The rearrangement uses TRBV11-2 and TRBJ2-2; no firm D call. CDR3 size: 12 residues. Germline V gene data show CDR1 as SGHAT and CDR2 as FQNNGV. The germline V and J ends were trimmed by 1 base and 6 bases, with 3 bases remaining between them. CDR3 coding DNA: TGTGCCAGCAGCTTAGGGGCCGGGGAGCTGTTTTTT. This translates into CASSLGAGELFF.

This clonotype occurred a few times. The gene calls are TRBV21-1 and TRBJ2-2. TRBV21-1 is shown as a pseudogene. This CDR3 region has 15 residues. Here the CDR3 reads CASSKALVYTGELFF. CDR3 nucleotide sequence: TGTGCCAGCAGCAAGGCATTGGTTTATACCGGGGAGCTGTTTTTT.

The genes are TRBV3-1 and TRBJ2-1; no definite D call. The CDR3 runs 13 residues. V was trimmed by 3 bases and J by 5 bases, leaving 8 bases between them. Germline V gene data show CDR1 as LGHDT and CDR2 as YNNKEL (reference sequence). This chain's CDR3 is CASSHDFNNEQFF. CDR3 coding DNA: TGTGCCAGCAGCCATGATTTTAACAATGAGCAGTTCTTC.

The rearrangement uses TRBV7-2 and TRBJ2-7; 9 bases agree with TRBD2. CDR1 is SGHTA, CDR2 FQGNSA, per germline. This CDR3 has 14 amino acids. The junction had 5 bases not matched to a gene; V was cut back by 4 bases and J by 4 bases. The CDR3 here is CASSSRAGGYEQYF. The CDR3 DNA reads TGTGCCAGCAGCTCTCGAGCGGGAGGATACGAGCAGTACTTC.

V and J are TRBV7-8 and TRBJ2-1, with D unclear. Germline CDR1 and CDR2: SGHVS and FQNEAQ. Trimming took 5 bases from V and 7 from J, leaving 12 bases between them. This CDR3 region has 13 residues. The CDR3 sequence is CASSLSHENEQFF. CDR3 sequence (DNA): TGTGCCAGCAGCCTCTCCCATGAGAATGAGCAGTTCTTC. The full variable domain, with the rest looked up from reference TRBV7-8 and TRBJ2-1, is GAGVSQSPRYKVAKRGQDVALRCDPISGHVSLFWYQQALGQGPEFLTYFQNEAQLDKSGLPSDRFFAERPEGSVSTLKIQRTQQEDSAVYLCASSLSHENEQFFGPGTRLTVL.